Below are 17 T cell receptor beta chains sequenced from a single sample in a study of shared clonotypes between healthy human individuals. Data came from immunoSEQ multiplex PCR; TCRdb stores just in-frame clones and leaves some out. Among approximately 250,000 clones listed, over 60% were seen once. Sequenced: memory CD4+ T cells sorted from blood. Noted subset: CD45RA-negative fraction. These receptors all stem from a young man in good health.

In this sample, this clone turned up a few times. The chain employs TRBV18 and TRBJ2-1; no definite D call. The germline CDR1 and CDR2 sequences are KGHSH and LQKENI. V was clipped by 3 bases and J by 9 bases, with 12 bases between them. This CDR3 has 13 residues. In nucleotides, the CDR3 is TGTGCCAGCTCACCGTACGACAAGGGTGAGCAGTTCTTC. Translating it yields CASSPYDKGEQFF.

The chain joins TRBV15 to TRBJ1-1; D is ambiguous. V lost 3 bases, J lost 5 bases, and 13 bases lay in between. Germline-derived CDR1 and CDR2 are LNHNV and YYDKDF (reference sequence). The CDR3 spans 14 residues. Written as DNA, the CDR3 is TGTGCCACCAGCAGGGACGTTTGGAGGACTGAAGCTTTCTTT. Amino acid sequence: CATSRDVWRTEAFF.

The rearrangement uses TRBV10-3 and TRBJ1-1; D is unclear. Germline lookup yields CDR1 ENHRY and CDR2 SYGVKD. The CDR3 contains 12 residues. Deletions cut 6 bases from V and 10 bases from J, with 15 bases between. This CDR3 is CAIRAREGVAFF. The CDR3 coding sequence is TGTGCCATCAGGGCCCGGGAAGGTGTAGCTTTCTTT.

The chain couples TRBV28 to TRBJ2-1, with D possibly TRBD2 on 6 matching bases. The germline V and J ends were trimmed by 5 bases and 5 bases, with 19 bases remaining between them. This CDR3 is 16 amino acids long. Germline-derived CDR1 and CDR2 are MDHEN and SYDVKM. The CDR3 is CASSGGMGGNDNEQFF. As DNA, the CDR3 is TGTGCCAGCAGTGGTGGGATGGGCGGGAATGACAATGAGCAGTTCTTC.

This chain uses TRBV28 with TRBJ1-5; D is possibly TRBD1 (5 bases). Trimming shortened V by 4 bases and J by 1 base, and 8 bases separated the two germline ends. This CDR3 has 14 residues. Germline lookup yields CDR1 MDHEN and CDR2 SYDVKM. As DNA, the CDR3 is TGTGCCAGCAGTTCAACAGGAAGCAATCAGCCCCAGCATTTT. It yields the protein CASSSTGSNQPQHF.

The table lists this clone with a few counts. The rearrangement links TRBV27 to TRBJ1-2; D may be TRBD1 (5 bases). V was pared by 3 bases and J by 7 bases, with 15 bases between. The length of the CDR3 is 14 residues. The germline CDR1 and CDR2 sequences are MNHEY and SMNVEV (reference sequence). The CDR3 region has the DNA TGTGCCAGCAGTTTTTCCCAGGGTTTAGGTGGCTACACCTTC. It translates to CASSFSQGLGGYTF.

The rearrangement uses TRBV4-1 and TRBJ2-7, with D perhaps assigned TRBD1 or TRBD2 (5 bases each). Trimming removed 4 bases at V and 3 bases at J, with 16 bases between. This CDR3 spans 15 amino acids. CDR1 and CDR2 (germline): MGHRA, YSYEKL. This CDR3 reads CASSLHLVGDYEQYF. In DNA, the CDR3 is TGCGCCAGCAGCCTCCACCTGGTGGGGGACTACGAGCAGTACTTC.

The chain uses TRBV27 and TRBJ2-1; 8 bases agree with TRBD1. This CDR3 has 13 residues. CDR1 and CDR2 from the germline V gene are MNHEY and SMNVEV (reference sequence). Losses at the gene ends were 5 bases for V and 12 bases for J; bases not matched to a gene: 9. CDR3 bases: TGTGCCAGCAGTACCAGGACAGGGTACGTGCAGTTCTTC. It encodes CASSTRTGYVQFF.

The chain joins TRBV6-1 to TRBJ2-3, with D possibly matching TRBD2 (5 bases). Germline lookup yields CDR1 MNHNS and CDR2 SASEGT. With 3 bases removed from V and 7 bases from J, the gap between germline ends came to 17 bases. The CDR3 has 15 residues. CDR3 amino acids: CASSESTRPQNTQYF. The CDR3 DNA reads TGTGCCAGCAGTGAGTCTACTAGGCCCCAGAATACGCAGTATTTT.

This clone was found once. This CDR3 reads CASADRAGTGELFF. In nucleotides, the CDR3 is TGTGCCAGCGCCGACAGGGCGGGAACCGGGGAGCTGTTTTTT. The rearrangement links TRBV2 to TRBJ2-2; perhaps TRBD1 as D (7 bases). There are 14 residues in the CDR3. The germline CDR1 and CDR2 sequences are SNHLY and FYNNEI. V shed 8 bases and J shed 5 bases, with 15 bases lying between them.

This clone was counted at least ten times. J is TRBJ2-1 and V is TRBV10-3, with 10 nucleotides matching TRBD2. The CDR3 spans 13 residues. In germline, CDR1 is ENHRY, CDR2 SYGVKD. The ends lost 10 bases at V and 8 bases at J; junction bases unmatched: 8. This CDR3 is CATRDSGRDEQFF. The CDR3 bases are TGTGCCACCCGGGACAGCGGGAGGGATGAGCAGTTCTTC.

J is TRBJ2-7 and V is TRBV25-1; 8 nucleotides align to TRBD1. The germline gives CDR1 MGHDK, CDR2 SYGVNS. V trimming: 2 bases; J trimming: 0 bases; junction bases outside the gene matches: 9. The CDR3 length is 17 residues. The CDR3 is CASSEPYAGTGSYEQYF. Written as DNA, the CDR3 is TGTGCCAGCAGTGAACCATACGCCGGGACAGGCTCCTACGAGCAGTACTTC.

The V call is TRBV2, the J call TRBJ1-3; D remains ambiguous. V was cut by 3 bases and J by 5 bases, with 11 bases left in between. CDR1 and CDR2 from the germline V gene are SNHLY and FYNNEI. The CDR3 covers 14 residues. CDR3 in amino acids: CASSDSGGRNTIYF. CDR3 coding DNA: TGTGCCAGCAGTGATTCCGGAGGCCGAAACACCATATATTTT.

The gene calls are TRBV28 and TRBJ1-5; the D gene is possibly TRBD1 (6 bases). The V and J ends lost 6 bases and 9 bases respectively, with 21 bases between them. CDR3 length: 15 amino acids. CDR1 and CDR2 (germline): MDHEN, SYDVKM. The DNA of the CDR3 is TGTGCCAGCAGCCCTCAGCGGGGGGCGGGTCCGCCCCAGCATTTT. Its translation: CASSPQRGAGPPQHF.

The chain combines TRBV28 with TRBJ2-5, with D uncertain. Trimming took off 7 bases at V and 1 base at J, with 7 bases between the two ends. Germline-derived CDR1 and CDR2 are MDHEN and SYDVKM. The CDR3 covers 12 residues. DNA for the CDR3: TGTGCCAGCACCAGCTTCCAAGAGACCCAGTACTTC. Encoded protein: CASTSFQETQYF.

The rearrangement joins TRBV12-1 to TRBJ2-7; the tabulated D call, TRBD2, remains unverified against the DNA. TRBV12-1 is classified as a pseudogene. The CDR3 spans 17 residues. CDR3 sequence (DNA): TGTGCCAGCAGCTTCACTAGCGGGGGACAAAGCTCCTACGAGCAGTACTTC. Protein: CASSFTSGGQSSYEQYF.

This sequence joins TRBV10-3 and TRBJ1-1; tentatively, D is TRBD1 (6 bases). The ends were cut back, 6 bases at V and 5 bases at J, with 19 bases in the middle. CDR1 is ENHRY, CDR2 SYGVKD, per germline. There are 15 residues in the CDR3. CDR3 nucleotides: TGTGCCATCAGGGCCCGAGAGGGGGATGGGACTGAAGCTTTCTTT. It yields the protein CAIRAREGDGTEAFF.